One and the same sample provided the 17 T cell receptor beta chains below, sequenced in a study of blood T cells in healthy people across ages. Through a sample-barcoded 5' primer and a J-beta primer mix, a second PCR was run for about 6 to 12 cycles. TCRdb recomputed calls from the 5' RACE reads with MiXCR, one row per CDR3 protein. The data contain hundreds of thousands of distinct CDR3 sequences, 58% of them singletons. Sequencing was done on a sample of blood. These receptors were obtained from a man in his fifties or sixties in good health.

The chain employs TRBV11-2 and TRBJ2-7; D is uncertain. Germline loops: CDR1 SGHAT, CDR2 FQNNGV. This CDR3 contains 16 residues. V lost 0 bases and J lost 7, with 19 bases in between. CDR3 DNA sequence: TGTGCCAGCAGCTTAGATATGGATCTCTCCTACAATGAGCAGTACTTC. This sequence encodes CASSLDMDLSYNEQYF.

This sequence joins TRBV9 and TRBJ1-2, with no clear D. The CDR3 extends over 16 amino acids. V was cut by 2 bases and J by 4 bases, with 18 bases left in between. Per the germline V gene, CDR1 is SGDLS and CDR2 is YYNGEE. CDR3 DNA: TGTGCCAGCAGCGTTTACAGCCAACCGAGCTTCTATGGCTACACCTTC. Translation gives CASSVYSQPSFYGYTF.

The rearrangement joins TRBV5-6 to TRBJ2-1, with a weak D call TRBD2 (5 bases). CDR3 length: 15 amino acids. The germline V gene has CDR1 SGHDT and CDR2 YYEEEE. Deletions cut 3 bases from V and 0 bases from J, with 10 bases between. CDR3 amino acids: CASSYPRGSYNEQFF. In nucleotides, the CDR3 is TGTGCCAGCAGCTACCCCCGGGGCTCCTACAATGAGCAGTTCTTC.

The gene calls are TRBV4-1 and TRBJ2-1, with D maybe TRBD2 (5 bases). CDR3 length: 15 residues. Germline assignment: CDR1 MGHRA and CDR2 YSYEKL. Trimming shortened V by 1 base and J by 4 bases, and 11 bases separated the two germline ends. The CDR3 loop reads CASSQGRWGYNEQFF. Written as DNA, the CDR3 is TGCGCCAGCAGCCAAGGGAGGTGGGGTTACAATGAGCAGTTCTTC.

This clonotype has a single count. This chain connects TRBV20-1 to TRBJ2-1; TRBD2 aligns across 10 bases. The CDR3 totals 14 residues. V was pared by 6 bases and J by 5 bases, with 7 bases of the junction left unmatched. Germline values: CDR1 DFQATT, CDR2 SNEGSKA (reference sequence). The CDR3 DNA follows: TGCAGTGCCGTCAGCGGGGGGGCAAACAATGAGCAGTTCTTC. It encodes CSAVSGGANNEQFF.

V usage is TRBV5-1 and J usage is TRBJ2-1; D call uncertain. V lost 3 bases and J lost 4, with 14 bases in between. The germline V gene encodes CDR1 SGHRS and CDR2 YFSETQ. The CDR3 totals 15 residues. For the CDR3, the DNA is TGCGCCAGCAGCTCCTACAGACCCCGATACAATGAGCAGTTCTTC. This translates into CASSSYRPRYNEQFF.

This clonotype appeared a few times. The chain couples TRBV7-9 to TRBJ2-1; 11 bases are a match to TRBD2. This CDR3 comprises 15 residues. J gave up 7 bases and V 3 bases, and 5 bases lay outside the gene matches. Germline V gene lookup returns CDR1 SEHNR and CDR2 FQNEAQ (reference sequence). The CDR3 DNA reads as TGTGCCAGCAGCTTCGTAGCGGGGGGGGAAAATGAGCAGTTCTTC. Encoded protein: CASSFVAGGENEQFF.

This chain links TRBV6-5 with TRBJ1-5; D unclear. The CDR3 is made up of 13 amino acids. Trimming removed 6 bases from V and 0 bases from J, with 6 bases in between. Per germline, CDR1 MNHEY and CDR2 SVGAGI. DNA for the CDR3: TGTGCCAGCAGACAGTATAGCAATCAGCCCCAGCATTTT. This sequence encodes CASRQYSNQPQHF.

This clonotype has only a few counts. CDR3 coding DNA: TGCGCCAGCAGCCGGGACTACAAAGAGACCCAGTACTTC. As protein: CASSRDYKETQYF. The V and J genes are TRBV10-1 and TRBJ2-5; 7 bases agree with TRBD2. Germline V gene sequence: CDR1 WNHNN, CDR2 SYGVQD (reference sequence). The CDR3 is 13 amino acids. J lost 3 bases, V lost 6 bases, and 4 bases had no gene match.

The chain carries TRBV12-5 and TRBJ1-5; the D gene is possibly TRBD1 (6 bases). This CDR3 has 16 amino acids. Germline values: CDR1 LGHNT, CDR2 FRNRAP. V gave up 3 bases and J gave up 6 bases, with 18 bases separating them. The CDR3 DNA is TGTGCTAGTGGTTTAAGTCGCAGGGGAATGGGTCAGCCCCAGCATTTT. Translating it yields CASGLSRRGMGQPQHF.

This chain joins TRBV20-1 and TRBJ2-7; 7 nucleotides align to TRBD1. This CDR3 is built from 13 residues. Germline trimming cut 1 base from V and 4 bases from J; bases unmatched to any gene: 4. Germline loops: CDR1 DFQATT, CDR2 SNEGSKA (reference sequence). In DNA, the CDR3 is TGCAGTGCTAGAGGAGGGGGCCAGTACGAGCAGTACTTC. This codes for CSARGGGQYEQYF.

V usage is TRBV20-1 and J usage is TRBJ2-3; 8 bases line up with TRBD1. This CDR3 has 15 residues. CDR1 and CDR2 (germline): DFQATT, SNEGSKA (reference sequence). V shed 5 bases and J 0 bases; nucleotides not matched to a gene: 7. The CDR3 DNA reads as TGCAGTGCTGCCCCGGACAGGGCAAGCACAGATACGCAGTATTTT. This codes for CSAAPDRASTDTQYF.

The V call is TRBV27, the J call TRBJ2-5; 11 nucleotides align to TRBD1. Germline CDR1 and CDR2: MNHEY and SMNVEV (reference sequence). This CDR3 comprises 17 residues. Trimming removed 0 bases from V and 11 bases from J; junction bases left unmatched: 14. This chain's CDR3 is CASSLSMSGTGGREQYF. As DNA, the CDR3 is TGTGCCAGCAGTTTATCGATGAGCGGGACAGGGGGAAGGGAGCAGTACTTC.

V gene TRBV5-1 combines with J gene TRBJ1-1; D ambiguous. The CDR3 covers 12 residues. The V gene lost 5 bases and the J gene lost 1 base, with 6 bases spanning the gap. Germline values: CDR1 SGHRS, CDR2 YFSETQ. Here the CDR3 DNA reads TGCGCCAGCAGGACGGCGAACACTGAAGCTTTCTTT. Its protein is CASRTANTEAFF.

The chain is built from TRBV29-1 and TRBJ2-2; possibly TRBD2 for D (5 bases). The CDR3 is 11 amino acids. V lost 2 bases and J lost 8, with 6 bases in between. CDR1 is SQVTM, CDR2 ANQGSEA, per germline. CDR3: CSVETGGELFF. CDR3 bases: TGCAGCGTTGAAACGGGGGGGGAGCTGTTTTTT.

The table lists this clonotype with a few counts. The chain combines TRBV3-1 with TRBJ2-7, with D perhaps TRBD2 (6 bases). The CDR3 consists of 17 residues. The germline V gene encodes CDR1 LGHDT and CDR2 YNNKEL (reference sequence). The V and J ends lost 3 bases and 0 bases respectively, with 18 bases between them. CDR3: CASSHRQRGASSYEQYF. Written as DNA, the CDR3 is TGTGCCAGCAGCCATCGTCAGCGCGGGGCGAGCTCCTACGAGCAGTACTTC.

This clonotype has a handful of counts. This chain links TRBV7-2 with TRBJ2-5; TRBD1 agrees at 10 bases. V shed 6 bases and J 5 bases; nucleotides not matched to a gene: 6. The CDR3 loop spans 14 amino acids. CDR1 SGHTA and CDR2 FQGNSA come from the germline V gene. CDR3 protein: CASRSDRGHETQYF. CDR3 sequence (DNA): TGTGCCAGCAGATCCGACAGGGGGCATGAGACCCAGTACTTC.